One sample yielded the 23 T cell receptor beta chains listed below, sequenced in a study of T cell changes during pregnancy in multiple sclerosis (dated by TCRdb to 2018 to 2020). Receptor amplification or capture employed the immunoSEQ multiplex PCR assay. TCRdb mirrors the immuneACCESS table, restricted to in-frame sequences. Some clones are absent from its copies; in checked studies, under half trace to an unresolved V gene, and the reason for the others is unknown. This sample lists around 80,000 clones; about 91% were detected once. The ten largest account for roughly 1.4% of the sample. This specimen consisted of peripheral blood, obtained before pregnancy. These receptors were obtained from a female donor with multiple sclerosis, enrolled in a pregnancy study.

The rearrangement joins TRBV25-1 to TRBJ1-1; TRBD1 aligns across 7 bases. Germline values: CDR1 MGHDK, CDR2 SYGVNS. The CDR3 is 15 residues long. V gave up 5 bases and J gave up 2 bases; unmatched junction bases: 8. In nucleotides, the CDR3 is TGTGCCAGCAGTTCTCAGACAGGGACAAACACTGAAGCTTTCTTT. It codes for CASSSQTGTNTEAFF. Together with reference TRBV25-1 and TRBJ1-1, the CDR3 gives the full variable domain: EADIYQTPRYLVIGTGKKITLECSQTMGHDKMYWYQQDPGMELHLIHYSYGVNSTEKGDLSSESTVSRIRTEHFPLTLESARPSHTSQYLCASSSQTGTNTEAFFGQGTRLTVV.

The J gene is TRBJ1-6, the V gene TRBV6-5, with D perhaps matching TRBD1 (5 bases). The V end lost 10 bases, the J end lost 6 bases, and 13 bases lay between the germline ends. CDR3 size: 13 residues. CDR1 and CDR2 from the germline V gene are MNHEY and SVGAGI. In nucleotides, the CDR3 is TGTGCCATCGGGGACTCTCGTAATTCACCCCTCCACTTT. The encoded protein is CAIGDSRNSPLHF.

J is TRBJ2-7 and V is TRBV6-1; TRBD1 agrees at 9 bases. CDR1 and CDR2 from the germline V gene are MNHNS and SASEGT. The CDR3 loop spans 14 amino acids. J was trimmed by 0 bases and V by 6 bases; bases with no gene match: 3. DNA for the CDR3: TGTGCCAGCAGCAGGGACAGGGCCTCCTACGAGCAGTACTTC. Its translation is CASSRDRASYEQYF.

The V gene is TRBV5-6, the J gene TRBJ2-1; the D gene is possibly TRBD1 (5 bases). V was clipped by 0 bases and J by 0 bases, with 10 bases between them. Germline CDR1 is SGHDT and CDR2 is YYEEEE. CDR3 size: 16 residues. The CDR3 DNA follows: TGTGCCAGCAGCTTGGATCAGGGCAGCTCCTACAATGAGCAGTTCTTC. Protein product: CASSLDQGSSYNEQFF. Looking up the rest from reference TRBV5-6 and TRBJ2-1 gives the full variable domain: DAGVTQSPTHLIKTRGQQVTLRCSPKSGHDTVSWYQQALGQGPQFIFQYYEEEERQRGNFPDRFSGHQFPNYSSELNVNALLLGDSALYLCASSLDQGSSYNEQFFGPGTRLTVL.

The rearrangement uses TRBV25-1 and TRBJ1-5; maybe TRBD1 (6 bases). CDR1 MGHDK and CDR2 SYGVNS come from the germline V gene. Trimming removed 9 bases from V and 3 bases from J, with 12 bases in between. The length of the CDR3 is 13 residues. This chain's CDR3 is CASAGAANQPQHF. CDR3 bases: TGTGCCAGTGCGGGGGCCGCCAATCAGCCCCAGCATTTT.

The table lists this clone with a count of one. The CDR3 coding sequence is TGTGCCAGCAGCTTAGATGGACTAGCGGACCAAGAGACCCAGTACTTC. Its protein is CASSLDGLADQETQYF. V is TRBV13 and J is TRBJ2-5; 10 bases map to TRBD2. Germline V CDR1 and CDR2: PRHDT, FYEKMQ (reference sequence). The V gene end was trimmed by 1 base and the J gene end by 0 bases; junction bases not matched to a gene: 2. The CDR3 contains 16 residues.

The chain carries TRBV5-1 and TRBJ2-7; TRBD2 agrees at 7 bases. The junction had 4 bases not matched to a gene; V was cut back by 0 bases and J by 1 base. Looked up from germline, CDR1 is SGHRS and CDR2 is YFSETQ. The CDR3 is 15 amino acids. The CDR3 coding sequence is TGCGCCAGCAGCTTGGAAGCGGGGCAGTCCTACGAGCAGTACTTC. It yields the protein CASSLEAGQSYEQYF.

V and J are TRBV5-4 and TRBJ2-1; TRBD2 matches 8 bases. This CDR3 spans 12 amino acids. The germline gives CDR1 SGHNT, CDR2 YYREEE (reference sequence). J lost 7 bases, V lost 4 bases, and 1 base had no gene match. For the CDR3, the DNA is TGTGCCAGCAGCCCGGGGGGGAATGAGCAGTTCTTC. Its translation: CASSPGGNEQFF.

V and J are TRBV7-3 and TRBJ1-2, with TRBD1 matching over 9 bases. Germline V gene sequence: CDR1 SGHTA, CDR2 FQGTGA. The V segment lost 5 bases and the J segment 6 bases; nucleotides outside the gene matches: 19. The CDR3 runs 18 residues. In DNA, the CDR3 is TGTGCCAGCAGCCCTTCACCCGGGACAGGGCCCTTAGAGGATGGCTACACCTTC. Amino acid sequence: CASSPSPGTGPLEDGYTF.

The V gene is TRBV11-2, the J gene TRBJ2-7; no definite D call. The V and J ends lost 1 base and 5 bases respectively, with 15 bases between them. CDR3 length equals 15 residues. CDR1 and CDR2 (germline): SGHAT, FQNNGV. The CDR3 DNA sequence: TGTGCCAGCAGCTTAGCCCCAACAGCTCATCACGAGCAGTACTTC. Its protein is CASSLAPTAHHEQYF.

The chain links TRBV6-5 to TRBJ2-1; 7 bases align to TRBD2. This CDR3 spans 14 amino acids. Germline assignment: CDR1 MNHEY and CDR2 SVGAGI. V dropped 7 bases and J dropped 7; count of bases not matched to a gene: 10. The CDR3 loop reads CASTRWGGGNEQFF. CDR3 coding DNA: TGTGCCAGCACGCGGTGGGGGGGTGGTAATGAGCAGTTCTTC.

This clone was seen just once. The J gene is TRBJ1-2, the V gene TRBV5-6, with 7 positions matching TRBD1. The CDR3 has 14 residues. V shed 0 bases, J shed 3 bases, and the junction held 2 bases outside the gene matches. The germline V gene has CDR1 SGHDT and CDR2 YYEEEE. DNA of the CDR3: TGTGCCAGCAGCTTGGGGCAGGGGGACTATGGCTACACCTTC. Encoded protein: CASSLGQGDYGYTF.

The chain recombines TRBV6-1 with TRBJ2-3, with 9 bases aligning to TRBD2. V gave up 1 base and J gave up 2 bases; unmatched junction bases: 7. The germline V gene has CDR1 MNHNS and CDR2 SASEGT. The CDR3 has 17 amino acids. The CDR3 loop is CASSEERRGGFTDTQYF. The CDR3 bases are TGTGCCAGCAGTGAAGAGAGGCGGGGGGGCTTCACAGATACGCAGTATTTT.

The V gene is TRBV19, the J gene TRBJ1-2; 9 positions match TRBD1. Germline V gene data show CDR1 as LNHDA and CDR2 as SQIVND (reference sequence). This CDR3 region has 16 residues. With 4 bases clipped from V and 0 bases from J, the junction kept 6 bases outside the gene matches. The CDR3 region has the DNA TGTGCCAGTAGTAGAGACAGGGGGGCGCCTAACTATGGCTACACCTTC. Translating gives CASSRDRGAPNYGYTF. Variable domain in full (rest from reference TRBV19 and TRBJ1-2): DGGITQSPKYLFRKEGQNVTLSCEQNLNHDAMYWYRQDPGQGLRLIYYSQIVNDFQKGDIAEGYSVSREKKESFPLTVTSAQKNPTAFYLCASSRDRGAPNYGYTFGSGTRLTVV.

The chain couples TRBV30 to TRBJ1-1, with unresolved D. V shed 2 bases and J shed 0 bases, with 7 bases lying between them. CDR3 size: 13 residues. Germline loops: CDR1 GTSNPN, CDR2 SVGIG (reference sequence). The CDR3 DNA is TGTGCCTGGAGTTTGACTGTGAACACTGAAGCTTTCTTT. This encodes CAWSLTVNTEAFF.

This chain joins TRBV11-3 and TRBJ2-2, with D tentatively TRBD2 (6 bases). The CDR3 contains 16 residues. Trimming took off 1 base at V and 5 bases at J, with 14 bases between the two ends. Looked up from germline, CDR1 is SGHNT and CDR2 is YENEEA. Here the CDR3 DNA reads TGTGCCAGCAGCTTAGGTTTAGGGGAGGAGACCGGGGAGCTGTTTTTT. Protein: CASSLGLGEETGELFF.

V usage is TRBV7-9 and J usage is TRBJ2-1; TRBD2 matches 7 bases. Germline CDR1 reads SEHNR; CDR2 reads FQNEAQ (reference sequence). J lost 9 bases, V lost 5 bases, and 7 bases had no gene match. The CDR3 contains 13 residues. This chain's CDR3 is CASSPPGGTEQFF. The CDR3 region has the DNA TGTGCCAGCAGCCCTCCCGGGGGGACTGAGCAGTTCTTC.

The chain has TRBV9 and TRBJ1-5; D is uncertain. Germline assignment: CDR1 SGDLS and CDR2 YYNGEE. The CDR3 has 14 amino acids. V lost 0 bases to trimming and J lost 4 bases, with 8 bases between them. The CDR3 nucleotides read TGTGCCAGCAGCGTAGGAGATATTAATCAGCCCCAGCATTTT. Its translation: CASSVGDINQPQHF.

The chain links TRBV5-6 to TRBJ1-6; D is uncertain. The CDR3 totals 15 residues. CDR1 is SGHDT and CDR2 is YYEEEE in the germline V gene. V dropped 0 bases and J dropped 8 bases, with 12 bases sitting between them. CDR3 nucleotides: TGTGCCAGCAGCTTGGACGGGTATTCGGATTCACCCCTCCACTTT. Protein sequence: CASSLDGYSDSPLHF.

CDR3 in amino acids: CASSSRVGAGETQYF. In nucleotides, the CDR3 is TGTGCCAGCAGCTCTAGGGTAGGGGCCGGAGAGACCCAGTACTTC. V gene TRBV7-6 combines with J gene TRBJ2-5, with a possible D match to TRBD1 (5 bases). Deletions cut 4 bases from V and 4 bases from J, with 16 bases between. The CDR3 sequence is 15 residues long. Germline assignment: CDR1 SGHVS and CDR2 FNYEAQ.

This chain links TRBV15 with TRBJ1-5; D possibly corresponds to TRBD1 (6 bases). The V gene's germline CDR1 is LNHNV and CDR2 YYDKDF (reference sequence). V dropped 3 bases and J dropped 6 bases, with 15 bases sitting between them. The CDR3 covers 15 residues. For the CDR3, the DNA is TGTGCCACCAGCAGGAAGCAGGGGAGTGCTCAGCCCCAGCATTTT. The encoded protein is CATSRKQGSAQPQHF.

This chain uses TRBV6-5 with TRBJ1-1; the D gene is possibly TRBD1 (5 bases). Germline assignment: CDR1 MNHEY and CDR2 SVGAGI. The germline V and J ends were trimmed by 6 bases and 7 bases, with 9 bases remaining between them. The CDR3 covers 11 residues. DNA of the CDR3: TGTGCCAGCAGCGACGACAGTGAAGCTTTCTTT. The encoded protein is CASSDDSEAFF.

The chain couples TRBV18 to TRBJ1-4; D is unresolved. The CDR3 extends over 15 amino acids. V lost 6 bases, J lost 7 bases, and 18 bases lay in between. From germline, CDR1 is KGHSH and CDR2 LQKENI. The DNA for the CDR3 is TGTGCCAGCTCTCCAACGACAAGAACCGGTGAAAAACTGTTTTTT. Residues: CASSPTTRTGEKLFF.